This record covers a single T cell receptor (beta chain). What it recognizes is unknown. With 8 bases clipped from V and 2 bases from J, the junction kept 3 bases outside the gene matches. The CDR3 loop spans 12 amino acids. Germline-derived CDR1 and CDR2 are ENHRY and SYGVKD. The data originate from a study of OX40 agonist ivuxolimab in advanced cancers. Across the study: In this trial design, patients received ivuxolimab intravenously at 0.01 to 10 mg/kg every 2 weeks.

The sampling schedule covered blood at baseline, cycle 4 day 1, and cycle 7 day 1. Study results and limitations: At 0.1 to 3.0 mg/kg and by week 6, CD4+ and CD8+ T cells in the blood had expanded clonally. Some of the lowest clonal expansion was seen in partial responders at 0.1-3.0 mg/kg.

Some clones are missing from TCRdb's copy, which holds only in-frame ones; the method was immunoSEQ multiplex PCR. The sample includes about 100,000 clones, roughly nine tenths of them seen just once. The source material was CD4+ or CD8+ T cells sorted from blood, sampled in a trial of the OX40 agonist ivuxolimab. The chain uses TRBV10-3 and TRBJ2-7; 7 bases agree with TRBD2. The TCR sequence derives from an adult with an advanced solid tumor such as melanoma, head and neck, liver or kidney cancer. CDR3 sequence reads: CAIAGTTYEQYF. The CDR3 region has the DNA TGTGCCATCGCCGGGACTACCTACGAGCAGTACTTC.